The 15 T cell receptor beta chains below all came from one sample that was sequenced in a study of Graves' ophthalmopathy and Graves' hyperthyroidism. The sequenced template was RNA, covering the TCR beta CDR3 region. Investigators did first-round RT-PCR with HTBI primers, then second-round multiplex PCR. TCRdb passed the multiplex PCR reads through MiXCR, listing each CDR3 protein once. Among 350,000 to 400,000 distinct CDR3 sequences listed, about a sixth were seen once. The sequenced sample consisted of peripheral blood. These TCRs come from a woman between 18 and 29 years old with Graves' ophthalmopathy.

There are many counts of this clonotype. The chain uses TRBV6-5 and TRBJ1-3; TRBD1 might be the D (5 bases). Germline CDR1 and CDR2: MNHEY and SVGAGI. The CDR3 spans 15 residues. Trimming left V 2 bases short and J 2 bases short, with 10 bases between. The CDR3 spells CASSYRGMAGNTIYF. In DNA, the CDR3 is TGTGCCAGCAGTTACCGGGGGATGGCTGGAAACACCATATATTTT.

This clonotype was picked up a small number of times. This chain connects TRBV12-3 or TRBV12-4 to TRBJ1-1; D ambiguous. Trimming cost V 3 bases and J 4 bases, with 9 bases left between them. This CDR3 contains 13 residues. The CDR3 loop reads CASSFREGTEAFF. CDR3 bases: TGTGCCAGCAGTTTTCGGGAAGGCACTGAAGCTTTCTTT.

This clonotype was recorded many times. This chain links TRBV30 with TRBJ1-1; maybe TRBD1 (5 bases). The germline V gene encodes CDR1 GTSNPN and CDR2 SVGIG (reference sequence). V was trimmed by 3 bases and J by 4 bases, leaving 15 bases between them. The CDR3 covers 14 residues. CDR3 protein: CAWSRLRVGTEAFF. The CDR3 DNA follows: TGTGCCTGGAGCCGACTCAGGGTGGGCACTGAAGCTTTCTTT.

This clonotype was observed at least ten times. The chain has TRBV6-2 or TRBV6-3 and TRBJ1-2; the D gene is possibly TRBD1 (6 bases). Germline CDR1 is MNHEY and CDR2 is SVGEGT. V was clipped by 2 bases and J by 7 bases, with 8 bases between them. CDR3 length: 12 residues. CDR3 DNA sequence: TGTGCCAGCAGTTACGCAGGGGTTGGCTACACCTTC. This gives the protein CASSYAGVGYTF.

This clonotype was seen ten or more times. The chain uses TRBV11-2 and TRBJ1-1; D is perhaps TRBD1 (5 bases). The CDR3 is 15 residues long. The V gene's germline CDR1 is SGHAT and CDR2 FQNNGV. V lost 6 bases, J lost 0 bases, and 14 bases lay in between. The CDR3 coding sequence is TGTGCCAGCAGGCTGGGGGGGATAATGAACACTGAAGCTTTCTTT. This gives the protein CASRLGGIMNTEAFF. The full variable domain, rest sourced from reference TRBV11-2 and TRBJ1-1, is EAGVAQSPRYKIIEKRQSVAFWCNPISGHATLYWYQQILGQGPKLLIQFQNNGVVDDSQLPKDRFSAERLKGVDSTLKIQPAKLEDSAVYLCASRLGGIMNTEAFFGQGTRLTVV.

This clonotype was counted at least ten times. The J gene is TRBJ2-7, the V gene TRBV15; 10 bases fit TRBD1. In germline, CDR1 is LNHNV, CDR2 YYDKDF (reference sequence). Unmatched junction bases numbered 8, after V lost 3 bases and J lost 6 bases. This CDR3 spans 15 amino acids. The CDR3 region is CATSSLTGGASEQYF. In DNA form, the CDR3 reads TGTGCCACCAGCAGCCTGACAGGGGGCGCGTCCGAGCAGTACTTC.

The table lists this clonotype with many counts. The rearrangement links TRBV28 to TRBJ1-2; tentative D call: TRBD1 (6 bases). V was cut by 2 bases and J by 4 bases, with 8 bases left in between. CDR1 is MDHEN, CDR2 SYDVKM, per germline. This CDR3 has 13 residues. The CDR3 bases are TGTGCCAGCAGTTTAGCACAGGGCTATGGCTACACCTTC. Amino acids: CASSLAQGYGYTF.

This clonotype was seen many times. The chain carries TRBV6-2 or TRBV6-3 and TRBJ1-5, with D hard to call. The V gene's germline CDR1 is MNHEY and CDR2 SVGEGT. The CDR3 spans 14 residues. Trimming removed 6 bases from V and 4 bases from J, with 13 bases in between. Written as DNA, the CDR3 is TGTGCCAGCAGCGTATCGACGGGAAATCAGCCCCAGCATTTT. Translation gives CASSVSTGNQPQHF.

This clonotype has ten or more counts. The DNA for the CDR3 is TGTGCCAGCAGCTCCCCCGCGTTAGCCCTATCCTACGAGCAGTACTTC. This gives the protein CASSSPALALSYEQYF. The V call is TRBV7-9, the J call TRBJ2-7; D is unclear. This CDR3 has 16 residues. Germline lookup yields CDR1 SEHNR and CDR2 FQNEAQ (reference sequence). The germline V and J ends were trimmed by 4 bases and 1 base, with 17 bases remaining between them.

The chain couples TRBV6-2 or TRBV6-3 to TRBJ2-7; 11 bases map to TRBD2. The CDR3 spans 17 residues. Germline CDR1 MNHEY, CDR2 SVGEGT. V lost 2 bases to trimming and J lost 5 bases; unmatched junction nucleotides: 11. CDR3 region: CASSYSTSGRGIHEQYF. As DNA, the CDR3 is TGTGCCAGCAGTTACAGTACTAGCGGGAGAGGAATCCACGAGCAGTACTTC.

This clonotype was detected many times. V gene TRBV9 combines with J gene TRBJ1-5, with TRBD1 matching over 7 bases. This CDR3 is built from 14 residues. Trimming took 2 bases from V and 6 from J; bases not matched to a gene: 5. Germline V gene data show CDR1 as SGDLS and CDR2 as YYNGEE. CDR3 DNA sequence: TGTGCCAGCAGCGTTACAGGGGTGAGTCAGCCCCAGCATTTT. Translation: CASSVTGVSQPQHF.

This clonotype was observed many times. The chain uses TRBV12-3 or TRBV12-4 and TRBJ1-5; 7 nucleotides match TRBD1. After removal of 5 bases from V and 3 bases from J, the junction contained 7 bases not matched to a gene. The CDR3 has 15 residues. The CDR3 DNA is TGTGCCAGCAGTCGCCGGACAGGTCTCAATCAGCCCCAGCATTTT. The encoded protein is CASSRRTGLNQPQHF.

This clonotype came up many times. This chain uses TRBV2 with TRBJ1-1, with D possibly TRBD1 on 6 matching bases. This CDR3 has 14 residues. The V and J ends lost 6 bases and 0 bases respectively, with 11 bases between them. Germline-derived CDR1 and CDR2 are SNHLY and FYNNEI. The CDR3 sequence: CASRGGLLNTEAFF. For the CDR3, the DNA is TGTGCCAGCAGAGGGGGGCTGTTGAACACTGAAGCTTTCTTT.

There are many counts of this clonotype. The J gene is TRBJ2-7, the V gene TRBV20-1, with D tentatively TRBD2 (6 bases). V was cut by 6 bases and J by 5 bases, with 32 bases left in between. CDR1 is DFQATT and CDR2 is SNEGSKA in the germline V gene (reference sequence). CDR3 size: 18 residues. CDR3 loop: CSAPTTHRSTGTPHEQYF. DNA of the CDR3: TGCAGTGCCCCAACGACTCACAGGTCTACCGGGACTCCCCACGAGCAGTACTTC.

There are many counts of this clonotype. This chain joins TRBV6-5 and TRBJ2-5, with D perhaps assigned TRBD1 or TRBD2 (5 bases each). CDR3 length equals 17 residues. V lost 7 bases, J lost 3 bases, and 24 bases lay in between. CDR1 MNHEY and CDR2 SVGAGI come from the germline V gene. The CDR3 is CASTTYPRAGAEETQYF. CDR3 nucleotides: TGTGCCAGCACTACCTATCCCCGAGCCGGGGCGGAAGAGACCCAGTACTTC.